A single sample is the source of the 2 T cell receptor beta chains below, sequenced in a study of blood T cell repertoires in COVID-19. Sequencing was performed with immunoSEQ multiplex PCR; in TCRdb, only in-frame clones are kept and a portion is missing. Among nearly 55,000 clones listed, 85% to 90% were seen once. What was sequenced was peripheral blood. Receptors were obtained from a man between 65 and 85 years old with active COVID-19.

The rearrangement joins TRBV7-2 to TRBJ2-7, with TRBD2 identical over 16 bases. This CDR3 has 17 residues. V gave up 1 base and J gave up 4 bases; unmatched junction bases: 4. Germline V gene lookup returns CDR1 SGHTA and CDR2 FQGNSA. The DNA for the CDR3 is TGTGCCAGCAGCTTAGGACCGGGACTAGCGGGGGGGTACGAGCAGTACTTC. Its translation: CASSLGPGLAGGYEQYF. The full variable domain, its missing parts supplied by reference TRBV7-2 and TRBJ2-7, is GAGVSQSPSNKVTEKGKDVELRCDPISGHTALYWYRQSLGQGLEFLIYFQGNSAPDKSGLPSDRFSAERTGGSVSTLTIQRTQQEDSAVYLCASSLGPGLAGGYEQYFGPGTRLTVT.

Remarks on this clone: Germline and junction disagree at one end, which may indicate a read error. The genes are TRBV6-6 and TRBJ2-1; no definite D call. The CDR3 is made up of 12 amino acids. In germline, CDR1 is MNHNY, CDR2 SVGAGI (reference sequence). The CDR3 region is CASSYSDNEQFF. CDR3 DNA sequence: TGTGCCAGCAGTTACTCCGACAATGAGCAGTTCTTC.